This T cell receptor beta chain was recorded in a study of blood T cell repertoires in COVID-19. Assay: immunoSEQ multiplex PCR; the TCRdb copy retains only in-frame clones and omits some. This table has a few hundred thousand clones, less than 85% appearing once. CDR3 length: 14 amino acids. Trimming shortened V by 1 base and J by 2 bases, and 5 bases separated the two germline ends. CDR1 is SEHNR and CDR2 is FQNEAQ in the germline V gene (reference sequence). The receptor's source is a woman in her seventies with acute or convalescent COVID-19. This chain joins TRBV7-9 and TRBJ2-2; no clear D gene. The sequenced material came from peripheral blood. The DNA of the CDR3 is TGTGCCAGCAGCTTAGGACTCAACACCGGGGAGCTGTTTTTT. Translated: CASSLGLNTGELFF.